This T cell receptor (beta chain) was profiled in a study of T cell repertoires in cytomegalovirus infection (dated by TCRdb to between 2018 and 2021). Broadly, across the study: Recently identified HLA-C-restricted CMV epitopes, whose presentation resists viral immunomodulation, were targeted by peptide stimulations together with well-studied HLA-B-restricted epitopes. Donor HLA type was relevant to the analysis, as public TCR beta signatures indicated carriage of CMV infection together with the matching HLA type.

In the case of this clonotype: The clone's antigen remains unknown. No much larger clone exists at a distance of one base, and base qualities are not known.

The investigation overall reported the following: Carriers of CMV infection plus the relevant HLA type were discriminated by the cumulative frequency of public TCR beta family members in the study cohort and in an independent roughly 400-donor cohort. The ex vivo response was dominated by HLA-C-restricted CMV-specific TCR beta clonotypes, and the single most frequent clonotype in two of eight donors was supplied by these HLA-C-restricted clonotypes.

The germline V gene sets CDR1 to SNHLY and CDR2 to FYNNEI. The CDR3, cysteine through phenylalanine, is 13 amino acids long. Just the 39-base CDR3 DNA is kept, in frame starting at base 1. Trimming takes 7 bases from V and 4 bases from J, and the germline ends sit 13 bases apart. Sample treatment or condition, as interpreted from the label and publication: in vitro stimulation with specific CMV peptide epitopes to enrich CMV-specific T cells. The sequencer was an Illumina HiSeq 1500. In TCRdb, the public reads were trimmed at Q25 with fastp and aligned with MiXCR, with productive beta chains retained. Merged by CDR3 protein, the rows form single entries marked with the most common genes and DNA. The sample table lists 450,000 to 650,000 distinct CDR3 sequences, 35% to 50% of them with a count of one. Together, the top ten hold around 48% of the sample.

Sequencing used cultured PBMCs, obtained from culture after CMV antigen stimulation. The sequence links TRBV2 to TRBJ1-2; a weak D assignment points to TRBD1 (6 bases agree). The origin of this receptor is a human donor in good health (CMV status not recorded). Some clones in this sample may be carry-over from other donors' samples. CDR3 sequence: CASTGGGLYGYTF. The DNA reads as follows: TGTGCCAGCACGGGGGGCGGACTCTATGGCTACACCTTC.